The text below deals with one T cell receptor beta chain. Its antigen is not known. This entry is derived from a study of T cells after yellow fever vaccination. Deletions cut 5 bases from V and 5 bases from J, with 17 bases between. Germline V gene lookup returns CDR1 SEHNR and CDR2 FQNEAQ (reference sequence). The CDR3 loop spans 15 amino acids. The study made its TCR cDNA through 5'RACE template switching. That step introduced a universal primer site along with UMIs. One entry per CDR3 protein results from TCRdb running MiXCR on the 5' RACE reads. The data contain about 240,000 distinct CDR3 sequences, less than 9% of them seen just once; the ten biggest clones take up approximately 0.85%. Overall study findings and caveats: Reappearance after the booster was seen for most primary-vaccination clones, at 95% to 97% CD4 and 70% to 90% CD8. Peak timing came faster in the weaker secondary response, day 5 versus 15.

The origin of this receptor is a man aged 25 to 40 who received the YFV17D yellow fever vaccine. V gene TRBV7-9 combines with J gene TRBJ2-3; TRBD2 is a possible D gene (5 bases). Sequenced material: CD4+ T cells sorted from PBMCs, taken 15 days after the yellow fever booster vaccination. DNA for the CDR3: TGTGCCAGCAGCCTCAGGACCCCGGGGAGAGATACGCAGTATTTT. It translates to CASSLRTPGRDTQYF.